Shown below are 30 T cell receptor beta chains from a single sample sequenced in a study of blood T cells in healthy people across ages. Next came a second PCR, run for about 7 to 12 cycles, which used a sample-barcoded 5' primer along with a J-beta primer mix. TCRdb recomputed calls from the 5' RACE reads with MiXCR, one row per CDR3 protein. The data hold 600,000 to 650,000 distinct CDR3 sequences, with roughly 50% observed a single time. Material for sequencing was blood. The origin of the receptors is a man aged 55 to 70 in good health.

The chain carries TRBV18 and TRBJ2-7; 7 bases agree with TRBD1. Germline values: CDR1 KGHSH, CDR2 LQKENI. The CDR3 length is 18 residues. Trimming removed 1 base from V and 7 bases from J; junction bases left unmatched: 19. The CDR3 protein is CASSPLPGLRGNNNEQYF. The DNA for the CDR3 is TGTGCCAGCTCACCACTTCCAGGTCTCAGGGGGAACAATAATGAGCAGTACTTC.

This clonotype came up a few times. V usage is TRBV20-1 and J usage is TRBJ2-4; TRBD1 matches at 7 bases. CDR3 length equals 15 residues. Germline V gene sequence: CDR1 DFQATT, CDR2 SNEGSKA (reference sequence). Trimming at V came to 5 bases and at J to 1 base, leaving 8 bases not matched to a gene. Here the CDR3 DNA reads TGCAGTGCTCCAAGGGGGCTCGACGCCAAAAACATTCAGTACTTC. Its translation: CSAPRGLDAKNIQYF.

The sample holds a few counts of this clonotype. Since a much larger clone is just one base distant, this may be a read error. The chain is built from TRBV5-6 and TRBJ2-1, with a tentative D call TRBD2 (6 bases). Trimming removed 4 bases at V and 7 bases at J, with 15 bases between. CDR1 SGHDT and CDR2 YYEEEE come from the germline V gene. CDR3 size: 14 residues. DNA for the CDR3: TGTGCCAGCAGCCCGGAGTTCGGAGGGAATGAGCAGTTCTTC. The encoded protein is CASSPEFGGNEQFF.

This rearrangement joins TRBV12-3 or TRBV12-4 to TRBJ2-5; D is perhaps TRBD2 (6 bases). Trimming cost V 3 bases and J 11 bases, with 13 bases left between them. CDR3 length: 12 residues. The CDR3 DNA reads as TGTGCCAGCAGTTTTGGGGGGAGAGAGCAGTACTTC. It yields the protein CASSFGGREQYF.

This clonotype was counted a few times. The chain uses TRBV7-2 and TRBJ2-1, with D perhaps matching TRBD1 (5 bases). The CDR3 sequence is 16 residues long. CDR1 is SGHTA, CDR2 FQGNSA, per germline. The V end was cut by 7 bases, the J end by 0 bases, with 16 bases between. CDR3 residues: CASTIKGRGSYNEQFF. CDR3 in DNA: TGTGCCAGCACCATTAAGGGGCGTGGCTCCTACAATGAGCAGTTCTTC.

The rearrangement links TRBV2 to TRBJ2-4; maybe TRBD2 (5 bases). The germline V gene encodes CDR1 SNHLY and CDR2 FYNNEI. V was trimmed by 6 bases and J by 0 bases, leaving 9 bases between them. CDR3 length equals 14 residues. The CDR3 loop reads CASRVGLAKNIQYF. As DNA, the CDR3 is TGTGCCAGCAGGGTCGGACTAGCCAAAAACATTCAGTACTTC. Combining the CDR3 with reference TRBV2 and TRBJ2-4 gives the whole variable domain EPEVTQTPSHQVTQMGQEVILRCVPISNHLYFYWYRQILGQKVEFLVSFYNNEISEKSEIFDDQFSVERPDGSNFTLKIRSTKLEDSAMYFCASRVGLAKNIQYFGAGTRLSVL.

This clonotype was detected a few times. The V and J genes are TRBV27 and TRBJ2-4; TRBD2 aligns across 8 bases. J lost 6 bases, V lost 4 bases, and 5 bases had no gene match. CDR3 length equals 14 residues. The germline V gene has CDR1 MNHEY and CDR2 SMNVEV (reference sequence). This CDR3 is CASSWTSFGNIQYF. The CDR3 region has the DNA TGTGCCAGCAGTTGGACTAGCTTTGGAAACATTCAGTACTTC.

This clonotype was observed a handful of times. The chain has TRBV20-1 and TRBJ2-1; weak D call: TRBD2 (6 bases). Germline CDR1 DFQATT, CDR2 SNEGSKA (reference sequence). Trimming stripped 6 bases from V and 7 bases from J, with 19 bases between. This CDR3 is built from 14 residues. CDR3 sequence reads: CSAPGRDRGNEQFF. CDR3 DNA sequence: TGCAGTGCCCCCGGCCGGGACCGGGGGAATGAGCAGTTCTTC.

The gene calls are TRBV5-1 and TRBJ1-4; D remains unclear. The CDR3 length is 13 residues. Trimming stripped 1 base from V and 6 bases from J, with 7 bases between. In germline, CDR1 is SGHRS, CDR2 YFSETQ. CDR3 DNA: TGCGCCAGCAGCTTGAATCCGGATGAAAAACTGTTTTTT. Translating gives CASSLNPDEKLFF.

This clonotype was counted once. The gene calls are TRBV21-1 and TRBJ2-7. TRBV21-1 is designated a pseudogene. The CDR3 runs 12 residues. The CDR3: CASPDWAYEQYF. CDR3 bases: TGTGCCAGCCCAGACTGGGCCTACGAGCAGTACTTC.

This chain uses TRBV4-2 with TRBJ2-7; the D gene is possibly TRBD2 (7 bases). The end of the DNA fits TRBJ2-5 better, so the J call may be wrong. Germline CDR1 is LGHNA and CDR2 is YNFKEQ. The CDR3 is made up of 15 amino acids. The CDR3 is CASSQLGGPGETQYF. In DNA form, the CDR3 reads TGTGCCAGCAGCCAATTGGGGGGGCCGGGAGAGACCCAGTACTTC.

This chain links TRBV2 with TRBJ1-4; D is unresolved. V was trimmed by 6 bases and J by 4 bases, leaving 15 bases between them. The V gene's germline CDR1 is SNHLY and CDR2 FYNNEI. This CDR3 contains 15 residues. The CDR3 sequence: CASRWTLVDNEKLFF. The CDR3 coding sequence is TGTGCCAGCAGATGGACCCTGGTGGATAATGAAAAACTGTTTTTT. The entire variable domain, with the rest obtained from reference TRBV2 and TRBJ1-4, is as follows: EPEVTQTPSHQVTQMGQEVILRCVPISNHLYFYWYRQILGQKVEFLVSFYNNEISEKSEIFDDQFSVERPDGSNFTLKIRSTKLEDSAMYFCASRWTLVDNEKLFFGSGTQLSVL.

The chain joins TRBV15 to TRBJ2-4; TRBD1 aligns across 8 bases. The end of the DNA fits TRBJ2-7 better, so the J call may be wrong. The CDR3 consists of 16 residues. Germline CDR1 is LNHNV and CDR2 is YYDKDF (reference sequence). CDR3 in DNA: TGTGCCACCAGCAGGGTCGGACAGGGATTTGTCGGCGAGCAGTACTTC. It encodes CATSRVGQGFVGEQYF.

The chain uses TRBV7-9 and TRBJ2-1, with TRBD1 as a possible D gene (6 bases). Germline V lookup: CDR1 SEHNR, CDR2 FQNEAQ (reference sequence). Trimming pared 4 bases from V and 2 bases from J, leaving 12 bases between. This CDR3 region has 15 residues. The chain's CDR3 is CASSYRDNTYNEQFF. Written as DNA, the CDR3 is TGTGCCAGCAGCTACCGGGACAACACCTACAATGAGCAGTTCTTC.

This chain uses TRBV5-1 with TRBJ2-2, with no clear D. The CDR3 is 15 residues long. CDR1 is SGHRS, CDR2 YFSETQ, per germline. The V gene lost 0 bases and the J gene lost 3 bases, with 9 bases spanning the gap. The CDR3 loop reads CASSLGSPDTGELFF. CDR3 DNA sequence: TGCGCCAGCAGCTTGGGGTCGCCGGACACCGGGGAGCTGTTTTTT.

The chain carries TRBV7-9 and TRBJ2-5; D remains unclear. Germline V gene sequence: CDR1 SEHNR, CDR2 FQNEAQ (reference sequence). The CDR3 has 14 amino acids. V lost 5 bases and J 5 bases, leaving 15 bases between the germline ends. The CDR3 is CASSTRALRETQYF. The CDR3 bases are TGTGCCAGCAGCACCCGGGCCTTGAGGGAGACCCAGTACTTC.

This clonotype was recorded a few times. The chain carries TRBV25-1 and TRBJ1-1, with TRBD1 matching over 11 bases. This CDR3 has 16 amino acids. The J segment lost 1 base and the V segment lost 4 bases, leaving 5 bases of the junction unmatched. The germline V gene has CDR1 MGHDK and CDR2 SYGVNS. The CDR3, as DNA: TGTGCCAGCAGTGGGGGACAGGGGGGTGGGAACACTGAAGCTTTCTTT. Translated: CASSGGQGGGNTEAFF.

The sample holds many counts of this clonotype. The rearrangement joins TRBV4-2 to TRBJ2-2; 9 bases map to TRBD2. This CDR3 spans 18 amino acids. Germline V gene data show CDR1 as LGHNA and CDR2 as YNFKEQ. With V trimmed by 0 bases and J by 0 bases, 5 bases remained unmatched. CDR3 DNA sequence: TGTGCCAGCAGCCAAGAGGTAGCGGGGGCCGCGAACACCGGGGAGCTGTTTTTT. Translated, it gives CASSQEVAGAANTGELFF.

With respect to this clonotype: A read error may account for a junction end that differs from germline. The chain employs TRBV7-2 and TRBJ2-6; possible D gene TRBD1, 5 bases. In germline, CDR1 is SGHTA, CDR2 FQGNSA. The CDR3 is 15 amino acids. CDR3 loop: CASSIQSSGAHVLTF. Here the CDR3 DNA reads TGTGCCAGCAGCATACAGAGCTCTGGGGCCCACGTCCTGACTTTC.

J is TRBJ1-4 and V is TRBV15; the D is unclear. Trimming took 0 bases from V and 4 from J, leaving 12 bases between them. This CDR3 comprises 16 residues. From germline, CDR1 is LNHNV and CDR2 YYDKDF (reference sequence). The CDR3, as DNA: TGTGCCACCAGCAGAGATCGCGGGCGGAGTAATGAAAAACTGTTTTTT. This codes for CATSRDRGRSNEKLFF.

The V and J genes are TRBV6-1 and TRBJ1-1; possibly TRBD1 for D (6 bases). The CDR3 spans 13 residues. Germline CDR1 reads MNHNS; CDR2 reads SASEGT. Trimming took off 7 bases at V and 1 base at J, with 10 bases between the two ends. The CDR3 nucleotides are TGTGCCAGCAAGAAGGGGGAGAACACTGAAGCTTTCTTT. It specifies CASKKGENTEAFF.

This clonotype occurred a few times. The rearrangement links TRBV12-3 or TRBV12-4 to TRBJ2-7; 8 bases line up with TRBD2. With V trimmed by 8 bases and J by 2 bases, 8 bases remained unmatched. The CDR3 consists of 14 residues. CDR3 region: CASSREGTPYEQYF. Written as DNA, the CDR3 is TGTGCCAGCTCTCGGGAGGGAACCCCCTACGAGCAGTACTTC.

The J gene is TRBJ2-1, the V gene TRBV27, with 8 positions matching TRBD2. The CDR3 runs 18 residues. V dropped 2 bases and J dropped 5; count of bases not matched to a gene: 14. The germline V gene has CDR1 MNHEY and CDR2 SMNVEV (reference sequence). The DNA of the CDR3 is TGTGCCAGCAGTTTAGCCCTCATCCGCCTAGCGGGCCACAATGAGCAGTTCTTC. Encoded protein: CASSLALIRLAGHNEQFF.

This clonotype was recorded a few times. V and J are TRBV5-6 and TRBJ1-2; a possible D gene is TRBD1 (6 bases). Germline V gene lookup returns CDR1 SGHDT and CDR2 YYEEEE. This CDR3 has 13 amino acids. With 4 bases removed from V and 4 bases from J, the gap between germline ends came to 11 bases. As DNA, the CDR3 is TGTGCCAGCAGCCGTGACAGGACCTATGGCTACACCTTC. Translated, it gives CASSRDRTYGYTF.

This clonotype was observed once. This chain connects TRBV6-5 to TRBJ1-4, with D hard to call. The V end lost 8 bases, the J end lost 8 bases, and 18 bases lay between the germline ends. This CDR3 is built from 14 residues. The germline V gene has CDR1 MNHEY and CDR2 SVGAGI. DNA of the CDR3: TGTGCCAGCTGGAGAGGGCCCAAATGGGAAAAACTGTTTTTT. It is translated as CASWRGPKWEKLFF.

This chain connects TRBV29-1 to TRBJ2-5; a weak D match, TRBD1 (7 bases). Germline CDR1 and CDR2: SQVTM and ANQGSEA. Trimming removed 3 bases at V and 3 bases at J, with 8 bases between. The CDR3 has 12 residues. CDR3 nucleotide sequence: TGCAGCGTTGACAGGGGGGAAGAGACCCAGTACTTC. Amino acids: CSVDRGEETQYF. The variable domain in full, completed from reference TRBV29-1 and TRBJ2-5, reads SAVISQKPSRDICQRGTSLTIQCQVDSQVTMMFWYRQQPGQSLTLIATANQGSEATYESGFVIDKFPISRPNLTFSTLTVSNMSPEDSSIYLCSVDRGEETQYFGPGTRLLVL.

Only a few counts were recorded for this clonotype. CDR3 coding DNA: TGCGCCAGCAGCCATCAAATGGACAGCGAAGATACGCAGTATTTT. Translation gives CASSHQMDSEDTQYF. The rearrangement links TRBV4-1 to TRBJ2-3; D is perhaps TRBD1 (6 bases). The CDR3 runs to 15 residues. CDR1 is MGHRA and CDR2 is YSYEKL in the germline V gene. The V and J ends lost 3 bases and 5 bases respectively, with 15 bases between them.

This chain uses TRBV7-9 with TRBJ1-5, with a weak D call TRBD1 (5 bases). Germline CDR1 SEHNR, CDR2 FQNEAQ (reference sequence). This CDR3 is built from 12 residues. With 2 bases removed from V and 13 bases from J, the gap between germline ends came to 12 bases. As DNA, the CDR3 is TGTGCCAGCAGCTTACGCGACGGGGGACAGCATTTT. Protein: CASSLRDGGQHF.

The chain recombines TRBV7-9 with TRBJ2-5; the D gene is possibly TRBD1 (5 bases). The CDR3 loop spans 13 amino acids. Germline CDR1 SEHNR, CDR2 FQNEAQ (reference sequence). The germline V and J ends were trimmed by 6 bases and 4 bases, with 12 bases remaining between them. The CDR3 region has the DNA TGTGCCAGCAGGCAGACCCAGGGAGAGACCCAGTACTTC. Translated, it gives CASRQTQGETQYF.

V gene TRBV15 combines with J gene TRBJ2-4, with a tentative D call TRBD1 (7 bases). The last part of the DNA fits TRBJ2-5 better; the J call may be wrong. The CDR3 extends over 15 amino acids. The germline V gene has CDR1 LNHNV and CDR2 YYDKDF (reference sequence). The CDR3: CATSREGQFQETQYF. CDR3 coding DNA: TGTGCCACCAGCAGGGAGGGACAGTTCCAAGAGACCCAGTACTTC.